Presented here are 11 T cell receptor beta chains from one specimen sequenced in a study of cytomegalovirus exposure and HLA in healthy donors. Amplification used 60 Vbeta primers and 13 Jbeta primers. Clones were sequenced by immunoSEQ multiplex PCR, and TCRdb holds only the in-frame ones, with some missing. The sample has fewer than 250,000 clones, about 81% seen once. The specimen was PBMCs. These receptors were taken from a man in his forties in good health and CMV-seropositive.

CDR3 sequence (DNA): TGTGCCAGCAGTTCGGACAGGTCGGGTATAGGGGGGGCCAACGTCCTGACTTTC. It codes for CASSSDRSGIGGANVLTF. This chain joins TRBV27 and TRBJ2-6; TRBD1 aligns across 7 bases. Germline V gene sequence: CDR1 MNHEY, CDR2 SMNVEV (reference sequence). V shed 4 bases, J shed 4 bases, and the junction held 13 bases outside the gene matches. The CDR3 is 18 residues long. The full variable domain, in which reference TRBV27 and TRBJ2-6 provide the parts outside the CDR3, is EAQVTQNPRYLITVTGKKLTVTCSQNMNHEYMSWYRQDPGLGLRQIYYSMNVEVTDKGDVPEGYKVSRKEKRNFPLILESPSPNQTSLYFCASSSDRSGIGGANVLTFGAGSRLTVL.

J is TRBJ1-1 and V is TRBV5-5; TRBD1 might be the D (5 bases). This CDR3 is built from 14 residues. The V end lost 0 bases, the J end lost 4 bases, and 10 bases lay between the germline ends. Germline CDR1 and CDR2: SGHKS and YYEKEE (reference sequence). The CDR3 loop is CASSLAGVGTEAFF. The CDR3 nucleotides read TGTGCCAGCAGCTTGGCGGGGGTGGGCACTGAAGCTTTCTTT.

This clone was observed a handful of times. V usage is TRBV2 and J usage is TRBJ2-2, with a tentative D call TRBD2 (6 bases). Germline loops: CDR1 SNHLY, CDR2 FYNNEI. The CDR3 consists of 16 residues. V lost 3 bases and J 7 bases, leaving 18 bases between the germline ends. The chain's CDR3 is CASSDSAAGRGGELFF. The DNA for the CDR3 is TGTGCCAGCAGTGATTCTGCGGCAGGGCGGGGCGGGGAGCTGTTTTTT.

The chain couples TRBV5-4 to TRBJ2-7; D perhaps matches TRBD1 (6 bases). The germline gives CDR1 SGHNT, CDR2 YYREEE (reference sequence). This CDR3 has 13 amino acids. V dropped 4 bases and J dropped 3 bases, with 11 bases sitting between them. CDR3 sequence: CASSHTDSYEQYV. CDR3 DNA: TGTGCCAGCAGCCACACGGACAGCTACGAGCAGTACGTC.

The chain employs TRBV5-1 and TRBJ1-2; 9 bases match TRBD1. This CDR3 is 14 amino acids long. Trimming cost V 3 bases and J 4 bases; bases outside gene matches: 4. Germline CDR1 is SGHRS and CDR2 is YFSETQ. The CDR3 nucleotides are TGCGCCAGCAGCTCGGGGACAGGGAGCTATGGCTACACCTTC. Protein sequence: CASSSGTGSYGYTF.

The count of this clone is one. The chain carries TRBV27 and TRBJ1-1; possible D gene TRBD1, 6 bases. This CDR3 is 11 amino acids long. Germline CDR1 reads MNHEY; CDR2 reads SMNVEV (reference sequence). Trimming left V 5 bases short and J 6 bases short, with 7 bases between. The CDR3 nucleotides read TGTGCCAGCAGTGGGGGCCCTGAAGCTTTCTTT. Translation: CASSGGPEAFF.

For this clone: Other DNA variants within this sample encode the same CDR3. The genes are TRBV4-2 and TRBJ2-5; D is ambiguous. Germline CDR1 and CDR2: LGHNA and YNFKEQ. This CDR3 is 13 amino acids long. Trimming shortened V by 1 base and J by 3 bases, and 6 bases separated the two germline ends. The CDR3 sequence: CASSQVSEETQYF. The DNA of the CDR3 is TGTGCCAGCAGCCAAGTCAGTGAAGAGACCCAGTACTTC.

This chain connects TRBV9 to TRBJ2-1; no definite D call. Deletions cut 0 bases from V and 4 bases from J, with 14 bases between. Germline V gene lookup returns CDR1 SGDLS and CDR2 YYNGEE. This CDR3 is built from 16 residues. This CDR3 is CASSVVSSPVYNEQFF. CDR3 DNA sequence: TGTGCCAGCAGCGTAGTCAGTAGCCCCGTGTACAATGAGCAGTTCTTC.

The rearrangement joins TRBV19 to TRBJ2-7; 8 bases align to TRBD2. The CDR3 length is 15 residues. Germline V gene sequence: CDR1 LNHDA, CDR2 SQIVND (reference sequence). V gave up 6 bases and J gave up 3 bases; unmatched junction bases: 10. The CDR3 nucleotides read TGTGCCAGTAGCCCCGGGGGGGGTCCTTTCTACGAGCAGTACGTC. This gives the protein CASSPGGGPFYEQYV.

The rearrangement joins TRBV5-4 to TRBJ2-5; possibly TRBD2 for D (6 bases). The V end lost 1 base, the J end lost 5 bases, and 15 bases lay between the germline ends. The germline CDR1 and CDR2 sequences are SGHNT and YYREEE (reference sequence). The CDR3 has 15 amino acids. The CDR3 here is CASSLRGYGVETQYF. Written as DNA, the CDR3 is TGTGCCAGCAGCTTGCGGGGGTATGGGGTGGAGACCCAGTACTTC.

The V call is TRBV7-9, the J call TRBJ1-2; 7 bases map to TRBD1. Germline CDR1 reads SEHNR; CDR2 reads FQNEAQ (reference sequence). This CDR3 has 14 residues. The V segment lost 7 bases and the J segment 6 bases; nucleotides outside the gene matches: 11. DNA for the CDR3: TGTGCCAGCATACAGGGGCAGGGTGACCATGGCTACACCTTC. The encoded protein is CASIQGQGDHGYTF.